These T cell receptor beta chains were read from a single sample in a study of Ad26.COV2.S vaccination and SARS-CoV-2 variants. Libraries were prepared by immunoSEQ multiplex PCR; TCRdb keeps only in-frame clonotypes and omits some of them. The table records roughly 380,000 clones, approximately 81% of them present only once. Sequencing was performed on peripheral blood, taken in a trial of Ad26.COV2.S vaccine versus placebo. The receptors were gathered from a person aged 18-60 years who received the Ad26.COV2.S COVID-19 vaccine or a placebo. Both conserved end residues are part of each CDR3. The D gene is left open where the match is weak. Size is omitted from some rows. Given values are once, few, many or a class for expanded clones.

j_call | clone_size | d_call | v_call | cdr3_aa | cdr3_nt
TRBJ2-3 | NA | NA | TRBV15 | CATSREPGSSTDTQYF | TGTGCCACCAGCAGAGAACCAGGCTCTAGCACAGATACGCAGTATTTT
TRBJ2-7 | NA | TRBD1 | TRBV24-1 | CATSDYRGHEQYF | TGTGCCACCAGTGATTACAGGGGCCACGAGCAGTACTTC
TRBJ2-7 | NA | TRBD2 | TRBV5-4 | CASSLMLSGPPDEQYF | TGTGCCAGCAGCTTAATGCTTAGCGGGCCACCCGACGAGCAGTACTTC
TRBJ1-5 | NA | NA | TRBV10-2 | CASSEGLGNQPQHF | TGCGCCAGCAGTGAGGGTTTAGGCAATCAGCCCCAGCATTTT
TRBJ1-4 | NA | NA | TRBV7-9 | CASSLGSGQNEKLFF | TGTGCCAGCAGCTTAGGATCCGGTCAGAATGAAAAACTGTTTTTT
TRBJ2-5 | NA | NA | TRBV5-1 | CASRRTGRETQYF | TGCGCCAGCAGAAGGACCGGGCGGGAGACCCAGTACTTC
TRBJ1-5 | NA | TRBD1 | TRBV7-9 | CASSFKGAPNQPQHF | TGTGCCAGCAGCTTCAAGGGGGCTCCAAATCAGCCCCAGCATTTT
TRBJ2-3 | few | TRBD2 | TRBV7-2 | CASSLAADLGASGRRGDTQYF | TGTGCCAGCAGCTTAGCGGCTGACTTAGGGGCTAGCGGGAGGCGCGGAGATACGCAGTATTTT
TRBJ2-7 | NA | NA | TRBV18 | CASSPNGWEQYF | TGTGCCAGCTCACCAAATGGTTGGGAGCAGTACTTC
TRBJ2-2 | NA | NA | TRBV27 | CASRSRASNTGELFF | TGTGCCAGCAGATCCCGGGCCTCGAACACCGGGGAGCTGTTTTTT
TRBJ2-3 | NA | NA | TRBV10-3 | CAIRLADTQYF | TGTGCCATCAGATTAGCAGATACGCAGTATTTT
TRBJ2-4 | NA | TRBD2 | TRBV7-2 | CASSLVGLAVKNIQYF | TGTGCCAGCAGCTTAGTTGGACTAGCGGTTAAAAACATTCAGTACTTC
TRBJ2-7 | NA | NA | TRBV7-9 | CASSLGAGEYYEQYF | TGTGCCAGCAGCTTAGGGGCAGGGGAGTATTACGAGCAGTACTTC
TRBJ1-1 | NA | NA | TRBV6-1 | CASSDMGGLNTEAFF | TGTGCCAGCAGTGATATGGGGGGACTGAACACTGAAGCTTTCTTT
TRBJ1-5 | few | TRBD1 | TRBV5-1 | CASSLGDRINQPQHF | TGCGCCAGCAGCTTGGGGGACAGAATAAATCAGCCCCAGCATTTT
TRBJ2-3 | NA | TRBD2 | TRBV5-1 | CASSLTSGYTDTQYF | TGCGCCAGCAGCTTGACTAGCGGGTATACAGATACGCAGTATTTT
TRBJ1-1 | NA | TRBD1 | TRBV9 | CASSPGTGRGTEAFF | TGTGCCAGCAGCCCCGGGACAGGGAGGGGGACTGAAGCTTTCTTT
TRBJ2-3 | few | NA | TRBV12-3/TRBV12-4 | CASSLQGTDTQYF | TGTGCCAGCAGTTTACAGGGCACAGATACGCAGTATTTT
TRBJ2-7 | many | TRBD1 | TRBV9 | CASSVGTGKNEQYF | TGTGCCAGCAGCGTGGGGACAGGGAAAAACGAGCAGTACTTC
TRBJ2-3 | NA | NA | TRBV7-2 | CASSPATRGARTDTQYF | TGTGCCAGCAGCCCGGCGACCCGCGGGGCCCGCACAGATACGCAGTATTTT
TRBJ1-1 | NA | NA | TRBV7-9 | CASSLMEDTEAFF | TGTGCCAGCAGCTTAATGGAGGACACTGAAGCTTTCTTT
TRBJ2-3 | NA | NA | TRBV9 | CASSSRYTDTQYF | TGTGCCAGCAGCAGCCGATACACAGATACGCAGTATTTT
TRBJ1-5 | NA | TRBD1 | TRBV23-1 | CASSPGDRESQHF | TGCGCCAGCTCCCCGGGGGACAGGGAGTCCCAGCATTTT
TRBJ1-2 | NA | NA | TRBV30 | CAWSVPRHDYYGYTF | TGTGCCTGGAGTGTCCCGCGACACGATTACTATGGCTACACCTTC
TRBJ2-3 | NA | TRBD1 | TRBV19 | CASTTGTGRTDTQYF | TGTGCCAGTACCACCGGGACAGGGAGAACAGATACGCAGTATTTT
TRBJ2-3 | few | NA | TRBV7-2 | CASSWDKPSTDTQYF | TGTGCCAGCAGCTGGGACAAACCTAGCACAGATACGCAGTATTTT
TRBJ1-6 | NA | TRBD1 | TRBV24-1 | CATSDSGTGSRESPLHF | TGTGCCACCAGTGACTCCGGGACAGGGTCCCGTGAGTCACCCCTCCACTTT
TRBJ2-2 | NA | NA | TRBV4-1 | CASSPNRRELFF | TGCGCCAGCAGCCCAAACCGCCGGGAGCTGTTTTTT
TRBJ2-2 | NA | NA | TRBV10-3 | CAIRRESRDLDTGELFF | TGTGCCATCAGAAGAGAATCCCGGGACTTAGATACCGGGGAGCTGTTTTTT
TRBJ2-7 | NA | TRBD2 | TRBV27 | CASSPRLATPNNEQYF | TGTGCCAGCAGTCCACGACTAGCTACCCCGAACAACGAGCAGTACTTC
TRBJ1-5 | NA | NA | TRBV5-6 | CASSLAHQPQHF | TGTGCCAGCAGCTTGGCCCATCAGCCCCAGCATTTT
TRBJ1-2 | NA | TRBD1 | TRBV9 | CASSVGIGDRGNPYGYTF | TGTGCCAGCAGCGTAGGAATAGGGGACAGGGGGAACCCCTATGGCTACACCTTC
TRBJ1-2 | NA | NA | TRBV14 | CASSHRMASGYGYTF | TGTGCCAGCAGCCATCGGATGGCCTCGGGCTATGGCTACACCTTC
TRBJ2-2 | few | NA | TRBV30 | CAWRGLFTVNTGELFF | TGTGCCTGGAGAGGACTGTTTACCGTGAACACCGGGGAGCTGTTTTTT
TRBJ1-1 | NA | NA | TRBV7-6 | CASSPGVGEAFF | TGTGCCAGCAGCCCGGGGGTCGGTGAAGCTTTCTTT
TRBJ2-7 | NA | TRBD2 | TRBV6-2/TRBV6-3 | CASSSLRTSGNYEQYF | TGTGCCAGCAGTTCTTTACGGACTAGCGGGAACTACGAGCAGTACTTC
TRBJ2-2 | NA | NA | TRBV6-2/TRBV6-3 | CASSYGILNTGELFF | TGTGCCAGCAGTTACGGGATCTTGAACACCGGGGAGCTGTTTTTT
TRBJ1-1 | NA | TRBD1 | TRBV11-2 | CASSLDSARGGLATEAFF | TGTGCCAGCAGCTTAGACTCTGCCAGGGGGGGATTAGCCACTGAAGCTTTCTTT
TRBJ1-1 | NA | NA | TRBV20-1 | CSARQGTEAFF | TGCAGTGCTAGGCAGGGCACTGAAGCTTTCTTT
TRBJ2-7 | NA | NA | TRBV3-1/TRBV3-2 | CASTQGGTLLYEQYF | TGTGCCAGCACTCAAGGGGGAACTCTTCTCTACGAGCAGTACTTC
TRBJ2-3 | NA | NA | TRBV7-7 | CASSQVGTDTQYF | TGTGCCAGCAGCCAGGTGGGCACAGATACGCAGTATTTT
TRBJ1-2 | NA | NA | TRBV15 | CATSRRGLRGNYGYTF | TGTGCCACCAGCAGGAGGGGGTTAAGGGGTAACTATGGCTACACCTTC
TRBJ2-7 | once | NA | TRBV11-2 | CASSWSDSYEQYF | TGTGCCAGCAGCTGGAGCGATAGCTACGAGCAGTACTTC
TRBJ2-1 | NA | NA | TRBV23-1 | CASSQSPWEQFF | TGCGCCAGCAGTCAATCTCCGTGGGAGCAGTTCTTC
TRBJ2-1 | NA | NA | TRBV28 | CASRSRGSYNEQFF | TGTGCCAGCCGCTCCAGGGGCTCCTACAATGAGCAGTTCTTC
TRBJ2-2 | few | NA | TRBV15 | CATSRTWDLNTGELFF | TGTGCCACCAGCAGAACTTGGGACTTGAACACCGGGGAGCTGTTTTTT
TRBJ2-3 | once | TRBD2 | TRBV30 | CAWEVVGGGADTQYF | TGTGCCTGGGAAGTGGTTGGCGGGGGGGCAGATACGCAGTATTTT
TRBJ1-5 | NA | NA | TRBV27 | CASSLGARGNQPQHF | TGTGCCAGCAGTCTAGGGGCGAGGGGGAATCAGCCCCAGCATTTT
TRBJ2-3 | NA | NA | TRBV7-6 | CASSLGTYSTDTQYF | TGTGCCAGCAGCCTCGGGACTTATAGCACAGATACGCAGTATTTT
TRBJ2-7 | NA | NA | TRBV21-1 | CASSKETGDPYEQYF | TGTGCCAGCAGCAAAGAAACAGGGGATCCCTACGAGCAGTACTTC
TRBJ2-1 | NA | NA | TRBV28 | CASSSPIGWGRVSYNEQFF | TGTGCCAGCAGTTCACCTATCGGGTGGGGCAGGGTATCCTACAATGAGCAGTTCTTC
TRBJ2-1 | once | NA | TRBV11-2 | CASSLPRGTEYNEQFF | TGTGCCAGCAGCTTACCGAGGGGGACCGAATACAATGAGCAGTTCTTC
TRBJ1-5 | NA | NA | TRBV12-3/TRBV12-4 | CASSSPGQPQHF | TGTGCCAGCAGTTCGCCAGGACAGCCCCAGCATTTT